This record concerns one TCR beta chain sequence. The donors were all healthy and Caucasian. These data belong to a study of identical twins. TCRdb itself ran the 5' RACE reads through MiXCR, one entry per CDR3 protein. This table holds 700,000 to 950,000 distinct CDR3 sequences, over 9% found once. Separately, the same data were catalogued under a study of yellow fever vaccine responses in identical twins.

Sequencing was performed on PBMCs. This receptor was identified in a woman under 30 in good health.

CDR3 protein: CASTRQGGHQPQHF. The CDR3 DNA reads TGTGCCAGCACTCGACAGGGGGGGCATCAGCCCCAGCATTTT. J is TRBJ1-5 and V is TRBV12-3 or TRBV12-4, with 9 bases aligning to TRBD1. The CDR3 runs 14 residues. The junction had 6 bases not matched to a gene; V was cut back by 7 bases and J by 5 bases.